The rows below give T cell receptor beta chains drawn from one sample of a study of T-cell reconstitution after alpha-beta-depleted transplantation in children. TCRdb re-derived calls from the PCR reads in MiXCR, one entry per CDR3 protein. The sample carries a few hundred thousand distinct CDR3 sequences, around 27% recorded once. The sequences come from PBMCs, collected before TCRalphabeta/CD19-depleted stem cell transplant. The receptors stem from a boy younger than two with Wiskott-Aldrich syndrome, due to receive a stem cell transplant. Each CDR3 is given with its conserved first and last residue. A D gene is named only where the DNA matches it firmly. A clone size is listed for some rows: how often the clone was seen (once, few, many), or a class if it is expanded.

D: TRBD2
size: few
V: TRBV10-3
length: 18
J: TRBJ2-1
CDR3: CAIRPGLAGGSSYNEQFF
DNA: TGTGCCATCAGGCCGGGACTAGCGGGAGGTTCATCCTACAATGAGCAGTTCTTC

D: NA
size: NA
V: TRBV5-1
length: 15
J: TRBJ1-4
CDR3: CASSTSGERGEKLFF
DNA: TGCGCCAGCAGCACATCGGGGGAAAGGGGTGAAAAACTGTTTTTT

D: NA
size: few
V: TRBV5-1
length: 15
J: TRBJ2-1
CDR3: CASSFFAGDLGEQFF
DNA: TGCGCCAGCAGCTTTTTCGCTGGGGACCTCGGTGAGCAGTTCTTC

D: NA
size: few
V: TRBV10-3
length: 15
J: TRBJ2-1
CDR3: CAISEPAGSYNEQFF
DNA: TGTGCCATCAGTGAGCCGGCGGGTTCCTACAATGAGCAGTTCTTC

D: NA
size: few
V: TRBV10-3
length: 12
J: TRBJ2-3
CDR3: CAISGGTDTQYF
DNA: TGTGCCATCAGTGGTGGAACAGATACGCAGTATTTT

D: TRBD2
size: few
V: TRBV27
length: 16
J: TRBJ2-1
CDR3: CASSKLAGDSYNEQFF
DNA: TGTGCCAGCAGTAAACTAGCGGGAGATTCCTACAATGAGCAGTTCTTC

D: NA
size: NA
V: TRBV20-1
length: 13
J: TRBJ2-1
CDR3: CSASEGSYNEQFF
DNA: TGCAGTGCTAGTGAGGGCTCCTACAATGAGCAGTTCTTC

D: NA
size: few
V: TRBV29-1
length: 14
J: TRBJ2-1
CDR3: CSVAGPSSYNEQFF
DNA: TGCAGCGTTGCAGGCCCGAGCTCCTACAATGAGCAGTTCTTC

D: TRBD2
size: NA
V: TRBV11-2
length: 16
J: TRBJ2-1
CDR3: CASSSRTSGHYNEQFF
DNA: TGTGCCAGCAGCTCCCGGACTAGCGGACACTACAATGAGCAGTTCTTC

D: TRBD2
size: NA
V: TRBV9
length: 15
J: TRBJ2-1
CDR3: CASSVGTSSANEQFF
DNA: TGTGCCAGCAGCGTAGGGACTAGCTCGGCAAATGAGCAGTTCTTC

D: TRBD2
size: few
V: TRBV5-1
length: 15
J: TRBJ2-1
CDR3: CASSMTSGGYNEQFF
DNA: TGCGCCAGCAGCATGACTAGCGGGGGCTACAATGAGCAGTTCTTC

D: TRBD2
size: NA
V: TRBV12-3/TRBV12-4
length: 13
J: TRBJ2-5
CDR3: CASSFTGEGTQYF
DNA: TGTGCCAGCAGTTTCACCGGGGAGGGGACCCAGTACTTC

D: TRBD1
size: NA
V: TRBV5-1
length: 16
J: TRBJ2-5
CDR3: CASSFRTGGYQETQYF
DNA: TGCGCCAGCAGCTTCCGGACAGGGGGTTATCAAGAGACCCAGTACTTC

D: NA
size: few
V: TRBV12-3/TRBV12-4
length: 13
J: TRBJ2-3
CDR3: CASSKDSSDTQYF
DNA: TGTGCCAGCAGTAAGGACAGTTCAGATACGCAGTATTTT

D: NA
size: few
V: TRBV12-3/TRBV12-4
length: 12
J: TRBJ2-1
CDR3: CASSSLSLEQFF
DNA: TGTGCCAGCAGTTCGCTATCGCTTGAGCAGTTCTTC

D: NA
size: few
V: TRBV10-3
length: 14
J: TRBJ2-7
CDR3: CAISEQRLTYEQYF
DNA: TGTGCCATCAGTGAGCAGCGACTTACCTACGAGCAGTACTTC

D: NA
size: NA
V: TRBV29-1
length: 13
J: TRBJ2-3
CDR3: CSDRQGGTDTQYF
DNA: TGCAGTGATAGACAGGGAGGTACAGATACGCAGTATTTT

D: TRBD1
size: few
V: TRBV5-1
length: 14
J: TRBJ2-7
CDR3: CASSLGTGYGEQYF
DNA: TGCGCCAGCAGCTTGGGGACAGGGTACGGCGAGCAGTACTTC

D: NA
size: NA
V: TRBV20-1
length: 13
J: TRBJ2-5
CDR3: CSAPTGRGETQYF
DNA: TGCAGTGCTCCGACAGGGCGGGGGGAGACCCAGTACTTC

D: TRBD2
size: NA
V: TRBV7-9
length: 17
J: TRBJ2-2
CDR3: CASSPPGLAGRTGELFF
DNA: TGTGCCAGCAGCCCACCGGGACTAGCGGGACGGACCGGGGAGCTGTTTTTT

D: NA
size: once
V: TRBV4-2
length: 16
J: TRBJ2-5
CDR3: CASSQGELVPRETQYF
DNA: TGTGCCAGCAGCCAAGGGGAACTAGTCCCCCGGGAGACCCAGTACTTC

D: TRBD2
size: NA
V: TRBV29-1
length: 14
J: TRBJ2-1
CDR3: CSVGTSGSWNEQFF
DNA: TGCAGCGTTGGAACTAGCGGGAGTTGGAATGAGCAGTTCTTC

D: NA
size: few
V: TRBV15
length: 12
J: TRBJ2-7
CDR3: CATGRGLDEQYF
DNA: TGTGCCACCGGCCGGGGGCTCGACGAGCAGTACTTC

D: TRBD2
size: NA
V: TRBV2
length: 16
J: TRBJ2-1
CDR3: CASTERVTSGSWKQFF
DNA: TGTGCCAGCACCGAAAGAGTCACTAGCGGGAGTTGGAAGCAGTTCTTC

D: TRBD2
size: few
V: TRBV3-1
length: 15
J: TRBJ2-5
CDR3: CASSQNRDYAETQYF
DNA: TGTGCCAGCAGCCAAAACCGGGACTACGCAGAGACCCAGTACTTC

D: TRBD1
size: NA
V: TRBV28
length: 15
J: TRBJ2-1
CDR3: CASSSTGQNYNEQFF
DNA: TGTGCCAGCAGTTCAACGGGACAGAACTACAATGAGCAGTTCTTC

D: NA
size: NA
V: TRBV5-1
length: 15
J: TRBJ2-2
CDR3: CASTTDGGVLGELFF
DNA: TGCGCCAGCACAACCGACGGAGGGGTTTTGGGGGAGCTGTTTTTT

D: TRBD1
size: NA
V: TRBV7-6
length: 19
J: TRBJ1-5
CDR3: CASTEWGDSGGYSNQPQHF
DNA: TGTGCCAGCACCGAATGGGGGGACAGCGGGGGTTATAGCAATCAGCCCCAGCATTTT

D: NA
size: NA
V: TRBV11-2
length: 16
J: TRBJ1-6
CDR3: CASSLVRGAGNSPLHF
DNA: TGTGCCAGCAGCTTAGTCCGGGGCGCTGGGAATTCACCCCTCCACTTT

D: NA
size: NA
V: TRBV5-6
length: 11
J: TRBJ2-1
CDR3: CASHAVNEQFF
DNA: TGTGCCAGCCACGCCGTTAATGAGCAGTTCTTC

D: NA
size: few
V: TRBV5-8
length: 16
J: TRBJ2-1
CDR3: CASSFMGPLSYNEQFF
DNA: TGTGCCAGCAGCTTCATGGGGCCCCTCTCCTACAATGAGCAGTTCTTC

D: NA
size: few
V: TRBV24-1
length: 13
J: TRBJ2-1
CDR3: CATSDIASNEQFF
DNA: TGTGCCACCAGTGATATAGCGAGCAATGAGCAGTTCTTC

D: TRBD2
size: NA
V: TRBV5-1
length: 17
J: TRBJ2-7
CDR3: CASSQRLAGGPIYEQYF
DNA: TGCGCCAGCAGCCAGAGGCTAGCGGGAGGGCCGATCTACGAGCAGTACTTC

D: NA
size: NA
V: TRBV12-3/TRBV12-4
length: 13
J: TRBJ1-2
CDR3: CASSYSGNYGYTF
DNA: TGTGCCAGCAGTTACTCGGGTAACTATGGCTACACCTTC

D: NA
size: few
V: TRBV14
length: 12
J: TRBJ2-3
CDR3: CASSHTADTQYF
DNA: TGTGCCAGCAGCCACACGGCGGATACGCAGTATTTT

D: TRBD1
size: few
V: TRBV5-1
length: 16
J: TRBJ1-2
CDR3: CASSLSTGRGGYGYTF
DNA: TGCGCCAGCAGCTTATCGACAGGGCGCGGGGGCTATGGCTACACCTTC

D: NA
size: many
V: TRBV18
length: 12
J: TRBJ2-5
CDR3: CASSPGRETQYF
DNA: TGCGCCAGCAGCCCCGGGAGAGAGACCCAGTACTTC

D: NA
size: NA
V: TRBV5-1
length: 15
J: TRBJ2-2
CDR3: CASTSAAANTGELFF
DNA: TGCGCCAGCACCTCCGCGGCGGCGAACACCGGGGAGCTGTTTTTT

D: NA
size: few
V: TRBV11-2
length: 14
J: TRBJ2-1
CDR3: CASSLGLMYNEQFF
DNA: TGTGCCAGCAGCCTAGGACTCATGTACAATGAGCAGTTCTTC

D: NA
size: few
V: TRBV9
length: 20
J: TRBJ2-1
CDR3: CASSPTTTGRLLSSYNEQFF
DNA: TGTGCCAGCAGCCCGACCACAACGGGGCGGCTTCTTAGCTCCTACAATGAGCAGTTCTTC

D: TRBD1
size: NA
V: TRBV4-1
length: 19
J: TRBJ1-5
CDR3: CASSQDLLRLGQGNQPQHF
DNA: TGCGCCAGCAGCCAAGATTTACTTAGGCTGGGACAGGGCAATCAGCCCCAGCATTTT

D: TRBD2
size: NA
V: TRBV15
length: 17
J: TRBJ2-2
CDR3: CATSRDPGSGVTGELFF
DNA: TGTGCCACCAGCAGAGATCCGGGTAGCGGGGTAACCGGGGAGCTGTTTTTT

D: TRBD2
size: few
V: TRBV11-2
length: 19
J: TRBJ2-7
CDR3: CASSLLAWVSTSGTHEQYF
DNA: TGTGCCAGCAGCTTATTAGCTTGGGTTTCTACTAGCGGGACCCACGAGCAGTACTTC

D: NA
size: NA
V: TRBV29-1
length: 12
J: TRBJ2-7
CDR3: CSVLTASYEQYF
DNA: TGCAGCGTTCTTACAGCTTCCTACGAGCAGTACTTC

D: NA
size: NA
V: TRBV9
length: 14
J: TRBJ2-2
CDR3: CASSFTWGTGELFF
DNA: TGTGCCAGCAGCTTCACCTGGGGCACCGGGGAGCTGTTTTTT